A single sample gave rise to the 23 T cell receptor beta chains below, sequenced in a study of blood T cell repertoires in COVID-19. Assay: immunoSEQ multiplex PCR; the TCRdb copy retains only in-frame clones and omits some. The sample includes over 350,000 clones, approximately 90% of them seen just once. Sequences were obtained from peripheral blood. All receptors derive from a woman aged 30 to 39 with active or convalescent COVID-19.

CDR3 DNA: TGTGCCAGCAGCAGCTTCGGCCGTAGTACAACAGGGGGAGGTGGCACTGAAGCTTTCTTT. This codes for CASSSFGRSTTGGGGTEAFF. The chain uses TRBV7-9 and TRBJ1-1, with 8 bases matching TRBD1. With V trimmed by 5 bases and J by 4 bases, 24 bases remained unmatched. The CDR3 sequence is 20 residues long. Germline assignment: CDR1 SEHNR and CDR2 FQNEAQ (reference sequence).

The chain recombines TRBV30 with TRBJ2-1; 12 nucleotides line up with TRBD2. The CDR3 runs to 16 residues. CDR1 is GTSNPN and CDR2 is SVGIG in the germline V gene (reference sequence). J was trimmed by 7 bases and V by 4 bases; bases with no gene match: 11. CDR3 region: CAWNRLAGVSYNEQFF. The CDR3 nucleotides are TGTGCCTGGAATCGACTAGCGGGAGTCTCGTATAATGAGCAGTTCTTC.

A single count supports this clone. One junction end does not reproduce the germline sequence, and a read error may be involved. The CDR3 sequence: CASSQEGLFTWDF. The CDR3 DNA follows: TGTGCCAGCAGCCAAGAGGGGCTGTTTACCTGGGACTTC. The V gene is TRBV14, the J gene TRBJ2-7; perhaps TRBD1 as D (5 bases). Germline loops: CDR1 SGHDN, CDR2 FVKESK. There are 13 residues in the CDR3.

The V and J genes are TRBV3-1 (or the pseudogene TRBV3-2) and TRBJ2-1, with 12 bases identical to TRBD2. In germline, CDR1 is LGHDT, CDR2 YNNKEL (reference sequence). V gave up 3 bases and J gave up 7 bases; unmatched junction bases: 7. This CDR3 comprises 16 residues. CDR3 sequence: CASSQARLAGANEQFF. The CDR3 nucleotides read TGTGCCAGCAGCCAGGCGAGACTAGCGGGAGCGAATGAGCAGTTCTTC.

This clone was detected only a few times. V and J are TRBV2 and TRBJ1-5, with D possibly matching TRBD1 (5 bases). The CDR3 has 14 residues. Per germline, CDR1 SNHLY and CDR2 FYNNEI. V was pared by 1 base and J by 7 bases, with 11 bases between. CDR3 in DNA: TGTGCCAGCAGTGAAGAGCGGGGCGGGCAGCCCCAGCATTTT. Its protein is CASSEERGGQPQHF.

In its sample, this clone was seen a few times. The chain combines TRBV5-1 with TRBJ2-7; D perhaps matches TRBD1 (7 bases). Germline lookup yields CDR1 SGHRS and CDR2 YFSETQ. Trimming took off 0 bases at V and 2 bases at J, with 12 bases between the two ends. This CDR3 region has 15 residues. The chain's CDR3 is CASSLEQGGTYEQYF. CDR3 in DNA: TGCGCCAGCAGCTTGGAGCAGGGGGGAACCTACGAGCAGTACTTC.

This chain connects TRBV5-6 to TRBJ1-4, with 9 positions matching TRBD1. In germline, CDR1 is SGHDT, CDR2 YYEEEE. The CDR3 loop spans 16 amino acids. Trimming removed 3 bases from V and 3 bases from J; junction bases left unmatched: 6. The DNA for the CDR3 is TGTGCCAGCAGCTACGGGACAGGGTTGGCTAATGAAAAACTGTTTTTT. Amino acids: CASSYGTGLANEKLFF.

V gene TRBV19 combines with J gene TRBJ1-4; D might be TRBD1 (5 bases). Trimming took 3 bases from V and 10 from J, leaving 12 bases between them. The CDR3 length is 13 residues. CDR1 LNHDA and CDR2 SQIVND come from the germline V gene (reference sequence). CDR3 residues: CASSMGREGKLFF. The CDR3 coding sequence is TGTGCCAGTAGTATGGGCAGGGAGGGAAAACTGTTTTTT.

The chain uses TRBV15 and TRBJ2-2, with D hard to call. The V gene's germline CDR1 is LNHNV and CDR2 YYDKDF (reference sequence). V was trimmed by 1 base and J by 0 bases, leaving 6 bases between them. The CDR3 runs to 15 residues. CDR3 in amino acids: CATSRVHTNTGELFF. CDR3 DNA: TGTGCCACCAGCAGAGTCCACACGAACACCGGGGAGCTGTTTTTT.

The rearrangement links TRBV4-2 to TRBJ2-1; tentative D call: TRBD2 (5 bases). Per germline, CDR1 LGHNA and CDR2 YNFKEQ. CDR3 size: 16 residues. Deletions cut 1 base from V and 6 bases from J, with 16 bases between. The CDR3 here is CASSQVGLGGPNEQFF. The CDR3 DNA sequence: TGTGCCAGCAGCCAAGTTGGCCTAGGAGGTCCCAATGAGCAGTTCTTC.

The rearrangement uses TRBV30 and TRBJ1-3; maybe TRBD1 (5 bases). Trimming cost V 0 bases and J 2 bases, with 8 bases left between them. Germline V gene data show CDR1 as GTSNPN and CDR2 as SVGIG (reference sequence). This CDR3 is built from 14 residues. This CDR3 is CAWSVWGAGNTIYF. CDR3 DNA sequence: TGTGCCTGGAGTGTATGGGGGGCTGGAAACACCATATATTTT. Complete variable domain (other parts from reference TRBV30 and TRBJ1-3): SQTIHQWPATLVQPVGSPLSLECTVEGTSNPNLYWYRQAAGRGLQLLFYSVGIGQISSEVPQNLSASRPQDRQFILSSKKLLLSDSGFYLCAWSVWGAGNTIYFGEGSWLTVV.

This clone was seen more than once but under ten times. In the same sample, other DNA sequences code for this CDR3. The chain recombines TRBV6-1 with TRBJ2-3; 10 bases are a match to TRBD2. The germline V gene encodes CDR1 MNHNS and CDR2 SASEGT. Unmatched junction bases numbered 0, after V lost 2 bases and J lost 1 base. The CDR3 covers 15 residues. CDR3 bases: TGTGCCAGCAGTGAAACTAGCGGGGGCACAGATACGCAGTATTTT. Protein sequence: CASSETSGGTDTQYF.

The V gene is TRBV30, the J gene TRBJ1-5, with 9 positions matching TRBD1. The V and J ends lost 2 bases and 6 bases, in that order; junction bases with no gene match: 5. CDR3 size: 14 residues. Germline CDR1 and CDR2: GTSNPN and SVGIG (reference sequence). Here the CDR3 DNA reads TGTGCCTGGAGTCCCGGGACAGGGCTTCAGCCCCAGCATTTT. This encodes CAWSPGTGLQPQHF.

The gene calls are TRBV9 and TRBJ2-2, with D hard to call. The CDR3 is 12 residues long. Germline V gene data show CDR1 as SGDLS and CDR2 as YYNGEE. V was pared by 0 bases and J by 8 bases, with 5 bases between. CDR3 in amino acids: CASSVAFGELFF. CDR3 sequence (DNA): TGTGCCAGCAGCGTAGCATTTGGGGAGCTGTTTTTT.

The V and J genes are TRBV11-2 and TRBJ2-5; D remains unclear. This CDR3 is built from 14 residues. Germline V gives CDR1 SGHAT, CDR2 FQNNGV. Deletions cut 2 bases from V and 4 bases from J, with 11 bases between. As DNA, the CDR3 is TGTGCCAGCAGCTTATCCACCCAGCGAGAGACCCAGTACTTC. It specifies CASSLSTQRETQYF.

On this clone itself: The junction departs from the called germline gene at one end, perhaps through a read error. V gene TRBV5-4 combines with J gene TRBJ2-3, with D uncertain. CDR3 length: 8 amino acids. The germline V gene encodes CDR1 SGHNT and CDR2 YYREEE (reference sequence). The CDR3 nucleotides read TGTGCCAGCGGCAATGGAGATTTT. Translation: CASGNGDF.

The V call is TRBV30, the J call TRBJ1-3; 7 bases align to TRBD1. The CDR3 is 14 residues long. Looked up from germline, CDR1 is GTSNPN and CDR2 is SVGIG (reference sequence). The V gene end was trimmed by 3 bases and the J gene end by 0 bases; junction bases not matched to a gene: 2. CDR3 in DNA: TGTGCCTGGAGCGGGACAGACTCTGGAAACACCATATATTTT. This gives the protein CAWSGTDSGNTIYF.

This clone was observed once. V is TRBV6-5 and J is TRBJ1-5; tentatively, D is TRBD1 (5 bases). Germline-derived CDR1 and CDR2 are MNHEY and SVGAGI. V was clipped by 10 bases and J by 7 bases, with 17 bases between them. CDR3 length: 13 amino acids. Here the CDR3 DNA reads TGTGCCACCACTCCAGGGTGGGAACAGCCCCAGCATTTT. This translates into CATTPGWEQPQHF.

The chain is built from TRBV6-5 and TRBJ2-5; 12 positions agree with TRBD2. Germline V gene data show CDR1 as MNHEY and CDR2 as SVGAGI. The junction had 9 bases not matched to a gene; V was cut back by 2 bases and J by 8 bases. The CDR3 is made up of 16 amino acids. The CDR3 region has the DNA TGTGCCAGCAGTTACAATCGACTAGCGGGGGAGAATACCCAGTACTTC. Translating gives CASSYNRLAGENTQYF.

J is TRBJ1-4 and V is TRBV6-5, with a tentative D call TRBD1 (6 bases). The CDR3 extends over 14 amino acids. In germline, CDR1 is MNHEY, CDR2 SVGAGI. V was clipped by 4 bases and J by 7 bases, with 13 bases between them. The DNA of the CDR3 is TGTGCCAGCAGTTCAGACAGGAGGTCTGAAAAACTGTTTTTT. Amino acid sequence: CASSSDRRSEKLFF.

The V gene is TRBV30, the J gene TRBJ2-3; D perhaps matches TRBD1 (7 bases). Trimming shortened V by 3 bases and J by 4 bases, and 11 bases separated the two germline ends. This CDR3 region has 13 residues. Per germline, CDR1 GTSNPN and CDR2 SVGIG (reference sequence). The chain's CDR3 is CAWRDREADTQYF. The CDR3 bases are TGTGCCTGGAGAGACAGGGAGGCAGATACGCAGTATTTT. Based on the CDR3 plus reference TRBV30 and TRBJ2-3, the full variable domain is SQTIHQWPATLVQPVGSPLSLECTVEGTSNPNLYWYRQAAGRGLQLLFYSVGIGQISSEVPQNLSASRPQDRQFILSSKKLLLSDSGFYLCAWRDREADTQYFGPGTRLTVL.

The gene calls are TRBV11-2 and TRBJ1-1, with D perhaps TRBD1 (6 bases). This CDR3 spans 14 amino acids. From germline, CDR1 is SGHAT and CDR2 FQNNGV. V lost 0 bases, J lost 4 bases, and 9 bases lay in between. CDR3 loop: CASSLEQGITEAFF. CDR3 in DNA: TGTGCCAGCAGCTTAGAACAGGGAATCACTGAAGCTTTCTTT.

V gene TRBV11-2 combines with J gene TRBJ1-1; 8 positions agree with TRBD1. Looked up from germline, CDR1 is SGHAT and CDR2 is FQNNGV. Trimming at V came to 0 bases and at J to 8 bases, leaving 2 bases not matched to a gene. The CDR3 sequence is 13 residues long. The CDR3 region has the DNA TGTGCCAGCAGCTTAGACAGGGGGCGGGAAGCTTTCTTT. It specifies CASSLDRGREAFF. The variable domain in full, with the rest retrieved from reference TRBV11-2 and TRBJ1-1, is EAGVAQSPRYKIIEKRQSVAFWCNPISGHATLYWYQQILGQGPKLLIQFQNNGVVDDSQLPKDRFSAERLKGVDSTLKIQPAKLEDSAVYLCASSLDRGREAFFGQGTRLTVV.